Shown below are 9 T cell receptor beta chains from a single sample sequenced in a study of beta chain features in type 1 diabetes. Study-wide results and caveats: Across all four CD4+ subsets, people with type 1 diabetes showed modestly shorter TCRB CDR3s.

What these receptors recognize is not known. What was sequenced were expressed TCRB transcripts, since all of the isolated RNA had been reverse transcribed. Only in-frame clones appear in the TCRdb table, and some are missing; sequencing was by immunoSEQ multiplex PCR. The sample shows about 660,000 clones, over 12% of them seen only once. Specimen: naive CD4+ T cells from blood. Receptor source: a man aged 18-30 years with type 1 diabetes.

The rearrangement joins TRBV7-9 to TRBJ1-5, with 10 bases identical to TRBD1. V was clipped by 3 bases and J by 7 bases; unmatched bases: 12. The CDR3 covers 17 residues. The germline V gene has CDR1 SEHNR and CDR2 FQNEAQ (reference sequence). Here the CDR3 DNA reads TGTGCCAGCAGCTTTTGGCATCCGGGACAGGGGAGACAGCCCCAGCATTTT. It encodes CASSFWHPGQGRQPQHF.

A few counts support this clone. Here the CDR3 reads CASSGGTSGYNEQFF. CDR3 DNA: TGTGCCAGCAGCGGGGGAACTAGCGGCTACAATGAGCAGTTCTTC. The rearrangement links TRBV9 to TRBJ2-1; 8 bases map to TRBD2. Trimming took 3 bases from V and 3 from J; bases not matched to a gene: 5. CDR1 and CDR2 from the germline V gene are SGDLS and YYNGEE. This CDR3 has 15 amino acids. The variable domain in full, with the rest retrieved from reference TRBV9 and TRBJ2-1, is DSGVTQTPKHLITATGQRVTLRCSPRSGDLSVYWYQQSLDQGLQFLIQYYNGEERAKGNILERFSAQQFPDLHSELNLSSLELGDSALYFCASSGGTSGYNEQFFGPGTRLTVL.

This clone was picked up a small number of times. The gene calls are TRBV7-9 and TRBJ2-5, with 7 bases aligning to TRBD1. The CDR3 sequence is 13 residues long. Germline V CDR1 and CDR2: SEHNR, FQNEAQ (reference sequence). The V and J ends lost 4 bases and 2 bases, in that order; junction bases with no gene match: 1. The CDR3 DNA reads as TGTGCCAGCAGCTGGGGACAGCAAGAGACCCAGTACTTC. This sequence encodes CASSWGQQETQYF. The full variable domain, rest sourced from reference TRBV7-9 and TRBJ2-5, is DTGVSQNPRHKITKRGQNVTFRCDPISEHNRLYWYRQTLGQGPEFLTYFQNEAQLEKSRLLSDRFSAERPKGSFSTLEIQRTEQGDSAMYLCASSWGQQETQYFGPGTRLLVL.

In this sample, this clone turned up a few times. This rearrangement joins TRBV30 to TRBJ2-7; D is uncertain. The CDR3 spans 12 residues. CDR1 and CDR2 from the germline V gene are GTSNPN and SVGIG (reference sequence). The V end lost 1 base, the J end lost 6 bases, and 10 bases lay between the germline ends. CDR3 DNA sequence: TGTGCCTGGAGTGGGGTTCCACGCGAGCAGTACTTC. The encoded protein is CAWSGVPREQYF.

The rearrangement links TRBV19 to TRBJ1-2, with D unresolved. Germline CDR1 is LNHDA and CDR2 is SQIVND (reference sequence). Trimming shortened V by 5 bases and J by 2 bases, and 15 bases separated the two germline ends. The CDR3 extends over 15 amino acids. CDR3 nucleotide sequence: TGTGCCAGTAGTGAAGGGTGGACGGAAAACTATGGCTACACCTTC. Protein sequence: CASSEGWTENYGYTF.

This clone was seen only a few times. The chain recombines TRBV7-9 with TRBJ2-5; the D gene is possibly TRBD2 (6 bases). The V gene's germline CDR1 is SEHNR and CDR2 FQNEAQ (reference sequence). There are 15 residues in the CDR3. The ends were cut back, 1 base at V and 5 bases at J, with 14 bases in the middle. CDR3 nucleotide sequence: TGTGCCAGCAGCTTAGAGCGGGCAAAGAGGGAGACCCAGTACTTC. Its protein product is CASSLERAKRETQYF.

The rearrangement joins TRBV9 to TRBJ2-6, with a possible D match to TRBD2 (6 bases). The germline gives CDR1 SGDLS, CDR2 YYNGEE. V was shortened by 3 bases and J by 3 bases, with 10 bases between the two germline ends. The CDR3 is 15 residues long. The CDR3 reads CASSGTGGGANVLTF. Written as DNA, the CDR3 is TGTGCCAGCAGCGGAACCGGGGGTGGGGCCAACGTCCTGACTTTC.

The chain uses TRBV18 and TRBJ1-5; a possible D gene is TRBD1 (5 bases). Germline assignment: CDR1 KGHSH and CDR2 LQKENI. The CDR3 runs 15 residues. V lost 5 bases and J lost 9, with 20 bases in between. Here the CDR3 DNA reads TGTGCCAGCTCATCTAAGGTAGGGGAGCAAGGGCCCCAGCATTTT. Amino acid sequence: CASSSKVGEQGPQHF.

This clone showed up just a few times. This chain uses TRBV18 with TRBJ2-7, with D unresolved. V lost 3 bases, J lost 0 bases, and 12 bases lay in between. CDR3 length: 15 amino acids. Germline V gene data show CDR1 as KGHSH and CDR2 as LQKENI. CDR3 protein: CASSPTDGYSYEQYF. CDR3 bases: TGTGCCAGCTCACCGACGGACGGATACTCCTACGAGCAGTACTTC.